This TCR beta chain was recorded in a study of shared clonotypes between healthy human individuals (dated by TCRdb to the early 2020s). Study-wide context: The cohort comprised a couple of women and a few men aged 18 to 49 years. For each donor, CD4 naive and CD4 memory were each run on three plates, CD8 naive on two plates, and CD8 memory on one plate. To increase sequencing depth and limit assay-specific biases, TCR repertoire library preparation and sequencing were carried out by different laboratories using diverse techniques. Blood TCR repertoires of five healthy adults were deeply sequenced to estimate repertoire size and the extent of clonotype sharing between individuals. Between about 0.8 and 9.5 billion PBMCs per donor were obtained by leukapheresis. The study at large found these results: Because the study included only a small number of donors, the genetic and exposure-history diversity represented was limited. Larger estimated clonotype richness was generally found for naive subsets than for memory subsets. Higher generation probabilities were observed for clonotypes shared by all four sorted-subset donors than for non-shared clonotypes. Even with the large sequencing depth, rarefaction of the sorted-subset datasets indicated that sequencing was incomplete. Pairwise subsampling indicated that sequencing depth was expected to affect the degree of clonotype sharing among donors. About 5% of naive CD4, approximately 3.7% of naive CD8, 2.3% of memory CD4, and about 0.4% of memory CD8 clonotypes were shared across a few donors. Sampling was restricted to blood, and TCR repertoires in tissue are likely to differ from TCR repertoires in blood.

The donors were healthy, HIV-negative adults who had no recently reported acute infections or vaccinations. Only Caucasian adults living in Nashville, Tennessee, USA were represented among the donors. Magnetic negative selection was used to enrich CD4+ T cells, after which naive cells were positively selected on CD45RA and the negative fraction became the memory subset. Blood was collected by leukapheresis, and PBMCs were isolated by Ficoll-Histopaque density gradient centrifugation and then cryopreserved in liquid nitrogen vapor phase. Analytical flow cytometry was used to check the purity and quantity of every magnetically sorted T cell population. Genomic DNA was isolated from each sorted fraction and quantified by UV absorbance on a Nanodrop 2000c. The CDR3 starts with the cysteine, ends with the phenylalanine, and has 17 residues. Of all the DNA, just the CDR3 is kept, 51 bases in frame from base 1. CDR1 and CDR2 (MNHEY, SMNVEV) derive from the germline V gene (reference sequence). For this chain, trimming is 7 bases at the V end and 0 bases at the J end, and the number of junction bases without a gene match is 12.

Using the deep immunoSEQ assay, TCR CDR3 regions were amplified from genomic DNA by multiplex PCR. Extracted genomic DNA from each cell subset was distributed evenly across all wells of several immunoSEQ 96-well plates, and each plate was treated as a replicate. For sorted subsets, roughly 200 ng of genomic DNA, equivalent to some 33,000 T cell genomes, went into each replicate PCR. Purified libraries were measured with a Qubit 3.0 fluorometer, size-checked on a Bioanalyzer 2100, and measured again with the KAPA Library Quantification kit. Each immunoSEQ 96-well plate was sequenced on its own single-read 150-cycle Illumina NextSeq 550 flow cell. As for the authors' bioinformatics: Because only junctional sequences without quality scores were contained in the immunoSEQ output, filtering matching that applied to full-length reads could not be performed. To assign V/J genes and CDR3, sequences were annotated using PyIR, a Python wrapper for IgBLAST v1.9, with IMGT germline references. Any read was removed if the V/J assignment was weak (E-value above 1e-6), the CDR3 was missing, or the read contained stop codons, out-of-frame junctions, or ambiguous translated residues. A V3J clonotype was defined by an identical inferred V gene, J gene, and CDR3 amino acid sequence. Percentage overlap between repertoires was computed as shared unique clonotypes divided by the size of the smaller repertoire. Three approaches were used to assess repertoire richness: RTK rarefaction, the Chao1 estimator, and Recon v2.1 estimates of unobserved clonotypes. Generation probabilities were computed with OLGA for all TCRbeta clonotypes obtained by the gDNA method from several donors. As stored in TCRdb, this immuneACCESS dataset retains in-frame rearrangements with V and J assigned. A fraction of the clones does not appear; measured against another copy, unresolved V genes explain less than half of the discrepancy, and the remainder lacks a known reason. For V, J and clone size, that table is used; D and trimming come from the DNA. In this sample the table shows about 2.5 million clones, about 90% of which occur a single time. The leading ten clones occupy approximately 0.41% of the sample.

On this clone: Its target antigen remains unknown. No base qualities exist here, and no much larger clone lies one base off it.

Sequenced sample: naive CD4+ T cells from PBMCs. The label giving this sample's cell subset or site can be read as: CD45RA+ positively selected. The receptor's source is a man younger than 35 in good health. Some clones in this sample may be carry-over from other donors' samples. The sequence joins TRBV27 to TRBJ1-5; TRBD1 aligns with 7 central bases. The CDR3 reads as follows: CASTSDRDLYSNQPQHF. Read as DNA, the sequence is TGTGCCAGCACCTCAGACAGGGACCTCTATAGCAATCAGCCCCAGCATTTT.